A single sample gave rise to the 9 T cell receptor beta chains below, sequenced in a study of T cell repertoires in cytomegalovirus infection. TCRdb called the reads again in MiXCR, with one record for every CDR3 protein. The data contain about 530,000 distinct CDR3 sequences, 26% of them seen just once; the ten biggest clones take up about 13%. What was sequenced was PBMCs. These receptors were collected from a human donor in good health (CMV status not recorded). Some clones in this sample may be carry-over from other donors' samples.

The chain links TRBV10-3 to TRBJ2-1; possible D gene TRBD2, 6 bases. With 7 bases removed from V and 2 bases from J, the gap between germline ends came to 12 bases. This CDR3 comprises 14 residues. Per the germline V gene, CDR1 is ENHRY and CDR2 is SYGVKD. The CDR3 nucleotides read TGTGCCATCACTCCTAGCGCGGCCTACAATGAGCAGTTCTTC. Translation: CAITPSAAYNEQFF.

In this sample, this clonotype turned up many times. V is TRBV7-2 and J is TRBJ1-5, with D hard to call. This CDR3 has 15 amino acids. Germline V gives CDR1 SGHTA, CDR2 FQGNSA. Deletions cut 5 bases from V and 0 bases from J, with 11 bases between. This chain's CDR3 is CASSLNSPSNQPQHF. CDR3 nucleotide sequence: TGTGCCAGCAGCCTCAACAGTCCTAGCAATCAGCCCCAGCATTTT.

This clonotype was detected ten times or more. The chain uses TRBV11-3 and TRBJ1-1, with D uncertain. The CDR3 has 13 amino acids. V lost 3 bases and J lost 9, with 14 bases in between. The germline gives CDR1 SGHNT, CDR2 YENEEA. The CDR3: CASSFLPGQQAFF. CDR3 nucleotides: TGTGCCAGCAGCTTTCTTCCAGGTCAACAAGCTTTCTTT.

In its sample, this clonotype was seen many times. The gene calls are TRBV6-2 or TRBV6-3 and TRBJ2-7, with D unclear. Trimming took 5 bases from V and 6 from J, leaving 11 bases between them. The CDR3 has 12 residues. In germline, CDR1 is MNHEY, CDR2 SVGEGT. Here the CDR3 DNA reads TGTGCCAGCAGTGAACTCCGGATCGAGCAGTACTTC. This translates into CASSELRIEQYF.

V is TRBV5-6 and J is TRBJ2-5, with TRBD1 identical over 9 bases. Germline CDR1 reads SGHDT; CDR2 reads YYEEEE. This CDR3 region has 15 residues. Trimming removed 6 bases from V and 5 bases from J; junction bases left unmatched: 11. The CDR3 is CASTIKTGGLETQYF. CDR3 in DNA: TGTGCCAGCACCATCAAAACAGGGGGCCTGGAGACCCAGTACTTC. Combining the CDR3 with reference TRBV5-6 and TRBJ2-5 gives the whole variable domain DAGVTQSPTHLIKTRGQQVTLRCSPKSGHDTVSWYQQALGQGPQFIFQYYEEEERQRGNFPDRFSGHQFPNYSSELNVNALLLGDSALYLCASTIKTGGLETQYFGPGTRLLVL.

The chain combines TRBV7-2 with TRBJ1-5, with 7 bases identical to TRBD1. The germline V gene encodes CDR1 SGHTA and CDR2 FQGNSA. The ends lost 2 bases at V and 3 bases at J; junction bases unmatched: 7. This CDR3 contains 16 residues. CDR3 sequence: CASSLSGGKVNQPQHF. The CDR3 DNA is TGTGCCAGCAGCTTATCAGGGGGTAAGGTCAATCAGCCCCAGCATTTT.

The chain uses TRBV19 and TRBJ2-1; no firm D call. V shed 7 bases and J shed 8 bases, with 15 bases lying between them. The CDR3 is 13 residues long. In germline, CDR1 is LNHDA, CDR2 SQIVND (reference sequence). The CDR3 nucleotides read TGTGCCAGTAAGGCGGTGGTACGCGATGAGCAGTTCTTC. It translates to CASKAVVRDEQFF.

The CDR3 spells CASSSGQGQDQPQHF. CDR3 sequence (DNA): TGTGCCAGCAGCTCGGGACAGGGGCAGGATCAGCCCCAGCATTTT. The chain links TRBV28 to TRBJ1-5, with 10 bases fitting TRBD1. The germline gives CDR1 MDHEN, CDR2 SYDVKM. The V and J ends lost 6 bases and 5 bases, in that order; junction bases with no gene match: 7. This CDR3 region has 15 residues.

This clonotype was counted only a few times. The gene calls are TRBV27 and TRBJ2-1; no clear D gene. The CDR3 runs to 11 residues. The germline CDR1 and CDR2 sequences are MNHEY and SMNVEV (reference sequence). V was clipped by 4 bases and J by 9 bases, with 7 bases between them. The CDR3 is CASSSRVEQFF. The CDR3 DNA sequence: TGTGCCAGCAGTTCGAGAGTTGAGCAGTTCTTC.